The clone carrying this T cell receptor beta chain has more than one count but fewer than ten. Its specificity is unknown. The data were obtained in a study of regulatory T cells in long-lasting Graves disease. V lost 4 bases and J 3 bases, leaving 8 bases between the germline ends. The CDR3 spans 13 residues. CDR1 is KGHDR and CDR2 is SFDVKD in the germline V gene. Time point indicated: newly diagnosed GD, antithyroid drugs for less than 3 months. PBMCs provided the RNA from which the TCR library was made. HTBI primers from iRepertoire and Arm-PCR of CDR3 regions yielded the TCR beta libraries. Using its own MiXCR run on the multiplex PCR reads, TCRdb lists one record per CDR3 protein. The table shows around 480,000 distinct CDR3 sequences, with about 16% occurring only once. Overall study findings and caveats: Persistent disease exhibited a predilection for TRBV28, TRBJ1-2 and TRBJ2-5.

These sequences were also reported in another study, on T cells in Graves' hyperthyroidism and ophthalmopathy.

This rearrangement joins TRBV24-1 to TRBJ2-5; a possible D gene is TRBD2 (6 bases). This clonotype was sampled from a woman aged 35-65 years with Graves disease. The specimen comprised peripheral blood mononuclear cells (PBMCs), sampled at new diagnosis, from a patient treated with antithyroid drugs. CDR3 protein: CATSDRTKETQYF. CDR3 bases: TGTGCCACCAGTGACAGGACTAAAGAGACCCAGTACTTC.